The entry below gives a single T cell receptor beta chain sequence along with its context. What it recognizes is unknown. This entry is derived from a study of T cell responses to AZD1222 COVID-19 vaccine. Study-level points and caveats: Among the donors, most were white British and more were female, and clonal diversity was possibly underestimated. Spike-specific TCR repertoires showed rising breadth and depth after two AZD1222 doses. After the peak T cell response, and only then, were repertoires sampled. Across spike, vaccine-associated CD4 TCRs were found, dominant at 160-218 and 743-854.

TCRdb's copy holds only in-frame clones and misses some; the assay was immunoSEQ multiplex PCR. The sample lists 98,000 or so clones, about 90% occurring once. V gave up 3 bases and J gave up 0 bases; unmatched junction bases: 9. The germline V gene encodes CDR1 LGHDT and CDR2 YNNKEL (reference sequence). This CDR3 spans 18 amino acids. Sequenced material: peripheral blood, taken 28 days after the second AZD1222 dose. The chain combines TRBV3-1 (or the pseudogene TRBV3-2) with TRBJ1-4, with TRBD1 identical over 8 bases. The clonotype comes from an adult who received the AZD1222 COVID-19 vaccine. CDR3 sequence (DNA): TGTGCCAGCAGCCACCCGGGACAGGCGAACCCAACTAATGAAAAACTGTTTTTT. Amino acids: CASSHPGQANPTNEKLFF.